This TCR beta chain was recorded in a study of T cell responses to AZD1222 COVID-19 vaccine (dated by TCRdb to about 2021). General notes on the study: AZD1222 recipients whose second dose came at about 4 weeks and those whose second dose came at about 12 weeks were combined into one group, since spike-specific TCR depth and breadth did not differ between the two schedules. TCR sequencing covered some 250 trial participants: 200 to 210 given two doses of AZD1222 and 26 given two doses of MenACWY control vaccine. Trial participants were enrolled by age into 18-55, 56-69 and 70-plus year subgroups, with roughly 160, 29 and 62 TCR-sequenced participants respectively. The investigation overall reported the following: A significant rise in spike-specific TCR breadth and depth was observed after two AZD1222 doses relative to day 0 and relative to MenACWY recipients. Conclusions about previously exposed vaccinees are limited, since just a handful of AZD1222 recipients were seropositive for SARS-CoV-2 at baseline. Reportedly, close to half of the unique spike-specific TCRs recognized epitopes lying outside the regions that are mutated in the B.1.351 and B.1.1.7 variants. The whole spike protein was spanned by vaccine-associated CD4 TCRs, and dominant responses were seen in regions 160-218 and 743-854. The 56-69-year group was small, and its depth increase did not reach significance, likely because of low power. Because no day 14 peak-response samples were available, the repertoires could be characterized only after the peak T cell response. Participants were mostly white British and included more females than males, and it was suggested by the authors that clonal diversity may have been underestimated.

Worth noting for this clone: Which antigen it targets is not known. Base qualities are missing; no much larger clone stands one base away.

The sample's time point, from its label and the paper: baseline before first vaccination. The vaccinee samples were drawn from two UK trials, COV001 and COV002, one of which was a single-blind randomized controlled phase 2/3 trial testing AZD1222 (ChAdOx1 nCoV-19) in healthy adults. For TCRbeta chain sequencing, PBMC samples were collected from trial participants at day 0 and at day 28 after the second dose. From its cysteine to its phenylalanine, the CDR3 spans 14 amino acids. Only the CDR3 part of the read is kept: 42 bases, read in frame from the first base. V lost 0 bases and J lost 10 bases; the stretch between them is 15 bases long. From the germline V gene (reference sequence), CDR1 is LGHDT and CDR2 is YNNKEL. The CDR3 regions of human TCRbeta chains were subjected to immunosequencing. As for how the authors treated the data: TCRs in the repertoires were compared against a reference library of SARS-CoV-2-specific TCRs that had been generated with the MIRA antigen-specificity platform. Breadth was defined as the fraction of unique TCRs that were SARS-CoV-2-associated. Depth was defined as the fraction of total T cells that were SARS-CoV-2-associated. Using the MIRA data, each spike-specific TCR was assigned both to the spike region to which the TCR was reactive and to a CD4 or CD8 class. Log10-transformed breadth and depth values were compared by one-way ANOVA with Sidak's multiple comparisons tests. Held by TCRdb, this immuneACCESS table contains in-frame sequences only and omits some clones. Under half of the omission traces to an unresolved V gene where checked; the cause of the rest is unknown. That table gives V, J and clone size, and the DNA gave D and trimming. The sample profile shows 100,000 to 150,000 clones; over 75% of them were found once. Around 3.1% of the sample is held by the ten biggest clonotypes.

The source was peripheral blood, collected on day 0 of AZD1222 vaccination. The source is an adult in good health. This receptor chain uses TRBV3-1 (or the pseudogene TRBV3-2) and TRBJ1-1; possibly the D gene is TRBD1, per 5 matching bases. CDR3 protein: CASSQDSRAGRAFF. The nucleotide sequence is TGTGCCAGCAGCCAAGATTCTCGGGCAGGGAGAGCTTTCTTT.